This T cell receptor (beta chain) was profiled in a study of T cell responses to AZD1222 COVID-19 vaccine. Whole-study context: Second-dose recipients at about 4 or about 12 weeks were treated as one pooled group.

Sequenced by immunoSEQ multiplex PCR; TCRdb stores in-frame clones only, minus some. The table has around 180,000 clones, around 88% seen once; the top ten hold roughly 7.7%. Study-level results: Most donors were white British and more were female, and clonal diversity was possibly underestimated. The span of vaccine-associated CD4 TCRs extended across spike, with dominance at 160-218 and 743-854. Breadth and depth of Spike-specific TCRs rose after two AZD1222 doses.

This clone was observed once. The antigen is undetermined. V lost 1 base to trimming and J lost 6 bases, with 14 bases between them. The CDR3 has 15 residues. Germline CDR1 and CDR2: SEHNR and FQNEAQ (reference sequence). This material consisted of peripheral blood, taken on day 0 of AZD1222 vaccination. The clonotype was recovered from an adult in good health. This sequence joins TRBV7-9 and TRBJ2-3, with D unresolved. CDR3 amino acids: CASSLGPSSSDTQYF. The CDR3 DNA sequence: TGTGCCAGCAGCTTAGGGCCCTCTTCGTCCGATACGCAGTATTTT.